The 24 T cell receptor beta chains presented below share a single source sample, sequenced in a study of blood T cell repertoires in COVID-19 (dated by TCRdb to about 2020). Library method: the immunoSEQ multiplex PCR assay. In its TCRdb copy, this immuneACCESS table keeps in-frame sequences only and misses some clones. Where compared with another copy, unresolved V genes explain less than half of these, and the others have no known cause. The sample records about 180,000 clones, roughly 89% of which are singletons. Of the sample, 1.5% to 2% is held by the ten largest clones. Material for sequencing was peripheral blood. The origin of the receptors is a woman aged 45-65 years with acute or convalescent COVID-19.

The CDR3 DNA reads as TGTGCCAGCTCCGGACTAGCTGAGACCCAGTACTTC. It is translated as CASSGLAETQYF. This chain links TRBV18 with TRBJ2-5, with TRBD2 matching 8 bases. The CDR3 totals 12 residues. Losses at the gene ends were 6 bases for V and 5 bases for J; bases not matched to a gene: 2. Germline V CDR1 and CDR2: KGHSH, LQKENI.

This clone was observed once. The rearrangement joins TRBV6-2 or TRBV6-3 to TRBJ2-7; 9 positions agree with TRBD2. The CDR3 spans 15 residues. Per the germline V gene, CDR1 is MNHEY and CDR2 is SVGEGT. V dropped 5 bases and J dropped 4; count of bases not matched to a gene: 9. The CDR3 here is CASSRIAGDMYEQYF. In DNA, the CDR3 is TGTGCCAGCAGTCGGATAGCGGGAGATATGTACGAGCAGTACTTC.

In DNA form, the CDR3 reads TGTGCCAGTAGCGTACAGGGCTCTGGAAACACCATATATTTT. It is translated as CASSVQGSGNTIYF. The chain joins TRBV19 to TRBJ1-3; D is perhaps TRBD1 (6 bases). The germline gives CDR1 LNHDA, CDR2 SQIVND (reference sequence). V was clipped by 6 bases and J by 0 bases, with 9 bases between them. The length of the CDR3 is 14 residues.

This sequence joins TRBV19 and TRBJ1-5; 7 positions agree with TRBD1. The CDR3 is 14 amino acids. The V and J ends lost 3 bases and 4 bases, in that order; junction bases with no gene match: 3. Germline CDR1 reads LNHDA; CDR2 reads SQIVND (reference sequence). The CDR3, as DNA: TGTGCCAGTAGTATTAAGGGGGCAAATCAGCCCCAGCATTTT. This gives the protein CASSIKGANQPQHF.

This chain connects TRBV24-1 to TRBJ1-5; 10 positions match TRBD1. This CDR3 contains 15 residues. The germline CDR1 and CDR2 sequences are KGHDR and SFDVKD. The V and J ends lost 2 bases and 5 bases, in that order; junction bases with no gene match: 2. The CDR3 DNA follows: TGTGCCACCAGTGATTCCGGGACAGGGGATCAGCCCCAGCATTTT. Amino acids: CATSDSGTGDQPQHF.

A single count supports this clone. The chain couples TRBV5-4 to TRBJ2-3; 7 positions match TRBD2. CDR1 is SGHNT, CDR2 YYREEE, per germline (reference sequence). V shed 0 bases and J 2 bases; nucleotides not matched to a gene: 6. This CDR3 has 16 residues. This CDR3 is CASSLAPSGPTDTQYF. The CDR3 DNA is TGTGCCAGCAGCTTGGCCCCTAGCGGACCCACAGATACGCAGTATTTT.

The chain joins TRBV27 to TRBJ1-1, with D perhaps matching TRBD1 (5 bases). The V and J ends lost 3 bases and 5 bases respectively, with 16 bases between them. The CDR3 totals 15 residues. From germline, CDR1 is MNHEY and CDR2 SMNVEV (reference sequence). CDR3 bases: TGTGCCAGCAGTTTGGGCCCGGGGGGTTGGACTGAAGCTTTCTTT. Translation gives CASSLGPGGWTEAFF.

The chain is built from TRBV19 and TRBJ1-1, with a possible D match to TRBD1 (5 bases). Trimming took 7 bases from V and 1 from J, leaving 19 bases between them. Germline V CDR1 and CDR2: LNHDA, SQIVND (reference sequence). The CDR3 spans 16 residues. CDR3 amino acids: CASMIRVKWRNTEAFF. The CDR3 region has the DNA TGTGCCAGTATGATCAGGGTAAAGTGGCGGAACACTGAAGCTTTCTTT.

V and J are TRBV11-2 and TRBJ1-2; no firm D call. V was trimmed by 7 bases and J by 1 base, leaving 16 bases between them. The CDR3 covers 15 residues. Germline CDR1 reads SGHAT; CDR2 reads FQNNGV. The CDR3 DNA sequence: TGTGCCAGCACCCTGTCAGAGGGTTTTAACTATGGCTACACCTTC. It translates to CASTLSEGFNYGYTF.

Written as DNA, the CDR3 is TGTGCCAGCAGCTCAGGGCGTTCGGGGCCCCAGCATTTT. Translated: CASSSGRSGPQHF. The chain combines TRBV5-6 with TRBJ1-5; D is perhaps TRBD1 (5 bases). Germline V gene sequence: CDR1 SGHDT, CDR2 YYEEEE. This CDR3 comprises 13 residues. Trimming removed 3 bases at V and 9 bases at J, with 13 bases between.

This chain joins TRBV5-4 and TRBJ1-4; 10 nucleotides match TRBD1. V gave up 4 bases and J gave up 9 bases; unmatched junction bases: 3. CDR1 and CDR2 (germline): SGHNT, YYREEE (reference sequence). The CDR3 runs 13 residues. The CDR3 protein is CASSRGQGKKLFF. The CDR3, as DNA: TGTGCCAGCAGCCGGGGACAGGGGAAAAAACTGTTTTTT.

This clone was recorded once. The chain links TRBV12-3 or TRBV12-4 to TRBJ1-1; D remains unclear. Between the trimmed V and J ends, which lost 2 bases and 3 bases, there was a span of 7 bases. This CDR3 spans 13 amino acids. The CDR3 DNA follows: TGTGCCAGCAGTTTACTTCAGGACACTGAAGCTTTCTTT. Translating gives CASSLLQDTEAFF.

The chain employs TRBV12-3 or TRBV12-4 and TRBJ1-2, with a possible D match to TRBD1 (5 bases). The CDR3 is 13 residues long. The V end lost 6 bases, the J end lost 6 bases, and 14 bases lay between the germline ends. In DNA, the CDR3 is TGTGCCAGCAGCCCCGGTGCAGGGCATGGCTACACCTTC. This translates into CASSPGAGHGYTF.

The chain carries TRBV7-2 and TRBJ2-5; tentative D call: TRBD2 (6 bases). There are 15 residues in the CDR3. Trimming took 4 bases from V and 5 from J, leaving 17 bases between them. CDR1 and CDR2 (germline): SGHTA, FQGNSA. The CDR3 loop reads CASSSKLMEGETQYF. In nucleotides, the CDR3 is TGTGCCAGCAGCTCAAAACTTATGGAGGGGGAGACCCAGTACTTC.

There are a few counts of this clone. This chain links TRBV7-9 with TRBJ2-1; D might be TRBD2 (5 bases). V was shortened by 1 base and J by 8 bases, with 15 bases between the two germline ends. The CDR3 length is 15 residues. Germline loops: CDR1 SEHNR, CDR2 FQNEAQ (reference sequence). The CDR3 here is CASSLDMRRSDEQFF. Here the CDR3 DNA reads TGTGCCAGCAGCTTAGATATGAGACGTAGCGATGAGCAGTTCTTC.

V and J are TRBV19 and TRBJ1-3; 9 bases agree with TRBD1. Germline-derived CDR1 and CDR2 are LNHDA and SQIVND (reference sequence). This CDR3 has 14 amino acids. The V segment lost 7 bases and the J segment 4 bases; nucleotides outside the gene matches: 5. The CDR3 DNA sequence: TGTGCCAGTACCCCGACAGGGGGAGGAAACACCATATATTTT. Its translation: CASTPTGGGNTIYF.

This chain connects TRBV5-1 to TRBJ1-2, with TRBD1 as a possible D gene (5 bases). Germline V lookup: CDR1 SGHRS, CDR2 YFSETQ. The CDR3 is 14 residues long. V dropped 0 bases and J dropped 4 bases, with 10 bases sitting between them. CDR3 loop: CASSLGGEAYGYTF. The CDR3 nucleotides read TGCGCCAGCAGCTTGGGGGGCGAGGCCTATGGCTACACCTTC.

Only one count was recorded for this clone. The CDR3 protein is CASSQSGSTQYF. In DNA form, the CDR3 reads TGCGCCAGCAGCCAGTCCGGGAGCACGCAGTATTTT. V gene TRBV4-1 combines with J gene TRBJ2-3; D possibly corresponds to TRBD2 (6 bases). The CDR3 totals 12 residues. V was cut by 3 bases and J by 9 bases, with 10 bases left in between. The germline V gene encodes CDR1 MGHRA and CDR2 YSYEKL.

The chain joins TRBV7-6 to TRBJ1-1; D is undetermined. V lost 3 bases and J lost 3, with 8 bases in between. The germline V gene has CDR1 SGHVS and CDR2 FNYEAQ. CDR3 length equals 13 residues. CDR3 residues: CASSFSQDTEAFF. CDR3 sequence (DNA): TGTGCCAGCAGCTTTTCCCAGGACACTGAAGCTTTCTTT.

This clone appeared a single time. The chain combines TRBV19 with TRBJ2-6, with D maybe TRBD1 (6 bases). Germline V gene lookup returns CDR1 LNHDA and CDR2 SQIVND (reference sequence). V lost 5 bases and J lost 0, with 17 bases in between. The CDR3 spans 18 residues. CDR3 in amino acids: CASSGPGHPYSGANVLTF. Written as DNA, the CDR3 is TGTGCCAGTAGTGGACCGGGACACCCTTACTCTGGGGCCAACGTCCTGACTTTC.

The chain has TRBV7-2 and TRBJ1-6; D not resolved. Germline lookup yields CDR1 SGHTA and CDR2 FQGNSA. This CDR3 region has 16 residues. V was pared by 5 bases and J by 0 bases, with 11 bases between. The CDR3 nucleotides are TGTGCCAGCAGCCCCCTGCGCCTCTCCTATAATTCACCCCTCCACTTT. Translated: CASSPLRLSYNSPLHF.

The J gene is TRBJ2-7, the V gene TRBV6-1; D perhaps matches TRBD2 (5 bases). The CDR3 loop spans 14 amino acids. With 3 bases removed from V and 2 bases from J, the gap between germline ends came to 11 bases. Germline V gene sequence: CDR1 MNHNS, CDR2 SASEGT. CDR3 protein: CASSDRPGTYEQYF. The CDR3 DNA reads TGTGCCAGCAGTGACCGACCCGGGACCTACGAGCAGTACTTC.

The rearrangement links TRBV10-2 to TRBJ1-5; weak D call: TRBD1 (6 bases). Germline V gene data show CDR1 as WSHSY and CDR2 as SAAADI. This CDR3 has 15 amino acids. V shed 6 bases and J shed 0 bases, with 12 bases lying between them. CDR3 in DNA: TGCGCCAGCAGAAGGGGGACATTTAGCAATCAGCCCCAGCATTTT. This encodes CASRRGTFSNQPQHF.

The V call is TRBV7-8, the J call TRBJ2-3, with 7 positions matching TRBD2. CDR3 length equals 13 residues. Germline V lookup: CDR1 SGHVS, CDR2 FQNEAQ. V shed 1 base and J 7 bases; nucleotides not matched to a gene: 2. The CDR3 DNA reads TGTGCCAGCAGCTTAGGGGGGGGGAATACGCAGTATTTT. This gives the protein CASSLGGGNTQYF.